One T cell receptor beta chain is described in this entry. The data belong to a study of blood T cell repertoires in COVID-19. On the study more broadly: From T cells, B-cell-depleted T cells, or PBMCs came the material, which was cDNA or gDNA.

Per the original methods: Reference gene primer amplification in the assay estimated nucleated cell counts. Assay used: immunoSEQ multiplex PCR; TCRdb lists only in-frame clones, some missing. V, J and clone size derive from that table, while D and trimming were established from the DNA sequence. The table has some 320,000 clones, around nine tenths seen once. Per the germline V gene, CDR1 is LGHNA and CDR2 is YNFKEQ. Trimming cost V 4 bases and J 2 bases; bases outside gene matches: 14. This CDR3 is built from 18 residues. Before they entered the study, exposed participants had met a COVID-19 case within 2 weeks.

The specimen was PBMCs or T cells enriched from blood (not recorded which). This rearrangement joins TRBV4-2 to TRBJ1-3, with TRBD1 matching 7 bases. This receptor was obtained from a woman in her forties or fifties who had been exposed to COVID-19. The CDR3 protein is CASSPPTPTGETGNTIYF. The DNA for the CDR3 is TGTGCCAGCAGCCCACCTACGCCTACAGGGGAGACTGGAAACACCATATATTTT.